The 24 T cell receptor beta chains presented below share a single source sample, sequenced in a study of T cell responses to AZD1222 COVID-19 vaccine. Measured with immunoSEQ multiplex PCR; TCRdb has only the in-frame clones, and not every one. The table shows 150,000 to 200,000 clones, with 92% occurring only once. This specimen consisted of peripheral blood, obtained 28 days after the second AZD1222 dose. These receptors were obtained from an adult who received the AZD1222 COVID-19 vaccine.

This chain uses TRBV5-6 with TRBJ1-2; 9 bases align to TRBD1. J was trimmed by 8 bases and V by 4 bases; bases with no gene match: 15. Germline V CDR1 and CDR2: SGHDT, YYEEEE. There are 16 residues in the CDR3. The CDR3 here is CASSQLGQGMTSGYTF. Here the CDR3 DNA reads TGTGCCAGCAGCCAGTTAGGACAGGGGATGACAAGCGGCTACACCTTC.

The chain uses TRBV28 and TRBJ2-3; D call uncertain. The V gene lost 6 bases and the J gene lost 1 base, with 8 bases spanning the gap. There are 13 residues in the CDR3. Germline V CDR1 and CDR2: MDHEN, SYDVKM. The CDR3 DNA follows: TGTGCCAGCAGCCAGCGTGGCACAGATACGCAGTATTTT. It codes for CASSQRGTDTQYF.

The V call is TRBV7-2, the J call TRBJ1-1; 7 bases line up with TRBD1. CDR1 and CDR2 from the germline V gene are SGHTA and FQGNSA. With 5 bases clipped from V and 5 bases from J, the junction kept 8 bases outside the gene matches. CDR3 length equals 14 residues. The CDR3 sequence is CASSPRQGRTEAFF. The CDR3 DNA reads as TGTGCCAGCAGCCCGAGACAGGGCCGAACTGAAGCTTTCTTT.

This chain joins TRBV19 and TRBJ1-2, with TRBD1 matching over 8 bases. Germline assignment: CDR1 LNHDA and CDR2 SQIVND (reference sequence). With 8 bases clipped from V and 4 bases from J, the junction kept 9 bases outside the gene matches. The CDR3 consists of 14 residues. In DNA, the CDR3 is TGTGCCAGTCGTAAGACAGGGGTTACCTATGGCTACACCTTC. Amino acid sequence: CASRKTGVTYGYTF.

The chain couples TRBV11-2 to TRBJ1-1, with D possibly matching TRBD1 (6 bases). Germline CDR1 SGHAT, CDR2 FQNNGV. V lost 5 bases and J lost 5, with 15 bases in between. The CDR3 has 14 residues. The CDR3 region has the DNA TGTGCCAGCAGCGACCGGACAGATGGGACTGAAGCTTTCTTT. It specifies CASSDRTDGTEAFF.

This clone was seen a single time. The rearrangement joins TRBV3-1 (or the pseudogene TRBV3-2) to TRBJ1-1, with D uncertain. CDR1 LGHDT and CDR2 YNNKEL come from the germline V gene (reference sequence). The ends were cut back, 4 bases at V and 1 base at J, with 13 bases in the middle. This CDR3 is 15 amino acids long. CDR3 in amino acids: CASSPRAHQNTEAFF. The CDR3 DNA follows: TGTGCCAGCAGCCCCCGTGCCCACCAGAACACTGAAGCTTTCTTT.

The chain uses TRBV10-2 and TRBJ2-7; weak D call: TRBD1 (5 bases). In germline, CDR1 is WSHSY, CDR2 SAAADI. Trimming shortened V by 6 bases and J by 2 bases, and 17 bases separated the two germline ends. The CDR3 covers 15 residues. CDR3 nucleotides: TGCGCCAGCAGGACAACAGGTTATTCCCCCTACGAGCAGTACTTC. Translated, it gives CASRTTGYSPYEQYF.

V is TRBV7-2 and J is TRBJ1-4, with D possibly matching TRBD1 (5 bases). The V end lost 5 bases, the J end lost 3 bases, and 13 bases lay between the germline ends. The CDR3 runs to 15 residues. Germline CDR1 reads SGHTA; CDR2 reads FQGNSA. In nucleotides, the CDR3 is TGTGCCAGCAGCGTATGGGGACTTTCTAATGAAAAACTGTTTTTT. As protein: CASSVWGLSNEKLFF.

V and J are TRBV18 and TRBJ1-1; 10 nucleotides match TRBD1. Germline lookup yields CDR1 KGHSH and CDR2 LQKENI. V trimming: 6 bases; J trimming: 3 bases; junction bases outside the gene matches: 4. The CDR3 length is 14 residues. This chain's CDR3 is CASSRGQGYTEAFF. The DNA for the CDR3 is TGTGCCAGCTCCCGGGGACAGGGGTACACTGAAGCTTTCTTT.

This clone appeared once. The chain carries TRBV6-1 and TRBJ2-1, with D uncertain. This CDR3 is 14 amino acids long. The germline V gene encodes CDR1 MNHNS and CDR2 SASEGT. Trimming stripped 0 bases from V and 4 bases from J, with 7 bases between. The CDR3 region has the DNA TGTGCCAGCAGTGAAGCGGAGTGGTACAATGAGCAGTTCTTC. It translates to CASSEAEWYNEQFF.

The chain joins TRBV2 to TRBJ2-5; D gene ambiguous. Germline-derived CDR1 and CDR2 are SNHLY and FYNNEI. V lost 7 bases and J lost 3, with 15 bases in between. This CDR3 contains 14 residues. The CDR3 sequence is CASNKGQLEETQYF. For the CDR3, the DNA is TGTGCCAGCAATAAGGGCCAGTTGGAAGAGACCCAGTACTTC.

The V and J genes are TRBV3-1 (or the pseudogene TRBV3-2) and TRBJ1-1, with a weak D call TRBD1 (6 bases). The CDR3 has 15 amino acids. Deletions cut 0 bases from V and 11 bases from J, with 19 bases between. The germline V gene encodes CDR1 LGHDT and CDR2 YNNKEL (reference sequence). This CDR3 is CASSQEGTGPSAAFF. CDR3 coding DNA: TGTGCCAGCAGCCAAGAAGGAACAGGGCCAAGCGCGGCTTTCTTT.

V gene TRBV29-1 combines with J gene TRBJ2-7; D is ambiguous. Trimming shortened V by 2 bases and J by 4 bases, and 12 bases separated the two germline ends. CDR3 length equals 13 residues. The germline gives CDR1 SQVTM, CDR2 ANQGSEA. The DNA of the CDR3 is TGCAGCGTTGAATTCCCTGAGTTTTACGAGCAGTACTTC. Its protein is CSVEFPEFYEQYF.

V gene TRBV7-9 combines with J gene TRBJ2-1; D is unclear. Germline assignment: CDR1 SEHNR and CDR2 FQNEAQ (reference sequence). The CDR3 consists of 17 residues. V was clipped by 5 bases and J by 0 bases, with 17 bases between them. The CDR3 region is CASSGKAPASSYNEQFF. For the CDR3, the DNA is TGTGCCAGCAGCGGAAAGGCCCCGGCTAGCTCCTACAATGAGCAGTTCTTC.

The chain carries TRBV7-9 and TRBJ2-5; no firm D call. Germline CDR1 and CDR2: SEHNR and FQNEAQ (reference sequence). With 5 bases removed from V and 0 bases from J, the gap between germline ends came to 10 bases. The CDR3 covers 14 residues. In DNA form, the CDR3 reads TGTGCCAGCAGCCTTAAGAAGAACCAAGAGACCCAGTACTTC. This sequence encodes CASSLKKNQETQYF.

V and J are TRBV30 and TRBJ1-2; unclear D gene. Germline CDR1 reads GTSNPN; CDR2 reads SVGIG (reference sequence). The CDR3 has 11 amino acids. Between the trimmed V and J ends, which lost 7 bases and 5 bases, there was a span of 11 bases. The CDR3 loop reads CASRTGYGYTF. The DNA for the CDR3 is TGTGCCTCTAGGACGGGGTATGGCTACACCTTC.

The chain uses TRBV5-6 and TRBJ1-5, with D perhaps matching TRBD1 (5 bases). The length of the CDR3 is 12 residues. Looked up from germline, CDR1 is SGHDT and CDR2 is YYEEEE. V was pared by 4 bases and J by 5 bases, with 7 bases between. This CDR3 is CASSGGDQPQHF. Here the CDR3 DNA reads TGTGCCAGCAGCGGAGGGGATCAGCCCCAGCATTTT.

This chain links TRBV28 with TRBJ1-2; D might be TRBD1 (5 bases). V lost 5 bases, J lost 3 bases, and 19 bases lay in between. There are 16 residues in the CDR3. CDR1 and CDR2 from the germline V gene are MDHEN and SYDVKM. CDR3: CASSLRTYLEDYGYTF. For the CDR3, the DNA is TGTGCCAGCAGTCTTAGGACATACCTGGAGGACTATGGCTACACCTTC.

The V and J genes are TRBV6-5 and TRBJ2-5; D gene uncertain. The V end was cut by 5 bases, the J end by 5 bases, with 15 bases between. This CDR3 region has 14 residues. The V gene's germline CDR1 is MNHEY and CDR2 SVGAGI. The CDR3 coding sequence is TGTGCCAGCAGTAAACGGGCGGCCCGGGAGACCCAGTACTTC. This translates into CASSKRAARETQYF.

The V gene is TRBV4-1, the J gene TRBJ1-3; D perhaps matches TRBD1 (5 bases). This CDR3 has 16 amino acids. The germline V gene encodes CDR1 MGHRA and CDR2 YSYEKL. V gave up 1 base and J gave up 0 bases, with 10 bases separating them. CDR3 residues: CASSQGQPPSGNTIYF. The CDR3 coding sequence is TGCGCCAGCAGCCAAGGACAGCCTCCCTCTGGAAACACCATATATTTT.

This chain links TRBV5-5 with TRBJ1-1; 8 bases fit TRBD1. From germline, CDR1 is SGHKS and CDR2 YYEKEE (reference sequence). This CDR3 spans 15 amino acids. The junction had 4 bases not matched to a gene; V was cut back by 2 bases and J by 1 base. The CDR3 reads CASSLMTGANTEAFF. CDR3 coding DNA: TGTGCCAGCAGCTTAATGACAGGGGCGAACACTGAAGCTTTCTTT. The full variable domain, completed using reference TRBV5-5 and TRBJ1-1, is DAGVTQSPTHLIKTRGQQVTLRCSPISGHKSVSWYQQVLGQGPQFIFQYYEKEERGRGNFPDRFSARQFPNYSSELNVNALLLGDSALYLCASSLMTGANTEAFFGQGTRLTVV.

The rearrangement uses TRBV18 and TRBJ2-5; D perhaps matches TRBD1 (5 bases). Per germline, CDR1 KGHSH and CDR2 LQKENI. The V gene lost 5 bases and the J gene lost 2 bases, with 9 bases spanning the gap. The CDR3 spans 13 residues. The CDR3 protein is CASSRTYQETQYF. CDR3 nucleotide sequence: TGTGCCAGCTCAAGGACATATCAAGAGACCCAGTACTTC.

This sequence joins TRBV3-1 (or the pseudogene TRBV3-2) and TRBJ2-7; D gene ambiguous. This CDR3 contains 14 residues. Germline-derived CDR1 and CDR2 are LGHDT and YNNKEL (reference sequence). The ends were cut back, 1 base at V and 0 bases at J, with 7 bases in the middle. CDR3 DNA: TGTGCCAGCAGCCAAGCCACGTTCTCCTACGAGCAGTACTTC. Translated, it gives CASSQATFSYEQYF.

The J gene is TRBJ1-2, the V gene TRBV12-3 or TRBV12-4; D is unresolved. The CDR3 is 12 amino acids. V dropped 2 bases and J dropped 8 bases, with 9 bases sitting between them. As DNA, the CDR3 is TGTGCCAGCAGTTTATATCTAAGGGGCTACACCTTC. Translation: CASSLYLRGYTF.